Shown below are 3 T cell receptor beta chains from a single sample sequenced in a study of shared T cell receptors in the human thymus. Measured with immunoSEQ multiplex PCR; TCRdb has only the in-frame clones, and not every one. The data contain about 660,000 clones, roughly 90% of them singletons. The same specimen was also included in a second study, on human thymus T cells.

Material: thymocytes. The receptor source for this set is a boy under three years old with a congenital heart defect.

This chain connects TRBV6-1 to TRBJ1-4, with TRBD1 matching 7 bases. V was clipped by 6 bases and J by 4 bases; unmatched bases: 8. This CDR3 comprises 15 residues. CDR1 is MNHNS, CDR2 SASEGT, per germline. The CDR3 DNA is TGTGCCAGCAGAGCAGAAGGGACAGTTAATGAAAAACTGTTTTTT. Its protein product is CASRAEGTVNEKLFF.

The V gene is TRBV19, the J gene TRBJ2-2, with a possible D match to TRBD1 (6 bases). Germline CDR1 and CDR2: LNHDA and SQIVND (reference sequence). The CDR3 consists of 16 residues. Trimming stripped 6 bases from V and 0 bases from J, with 14 bases between. The CDR3 sequence is CASSPGTPTNTGELFF. The CDR3 nucleotides read TGTGCCAGTAGCCCAGGGACACCTACGAACACCGGGGAGCTGTTTTTT.

The rearrangement joins TRBV11-2 to TRBJ2-1, with 12 bases that match TRBD2. V dropped 5 bases and J dropped 6; count of bases not matched to a gene: 17. The CDR3 length is 19 residues. Germline V CDR1 and CDR2: SGHAT, FQNNGV. CDR3 in amino acids: CASSPRRLAGGLSFNEQFF. Written as DNA, the CDR3 is TGTGCCAGCAGCCCCAGGCGCCTAGCGGGAGGGCTCTCATTCAATGAGCAGTTCTTC.